Presented here are 27 T cell receptor beta chains from one specimen sequenced in a study of blood T cell repertoires in COVID-19. The method was immunoSEQ multiplex PCR; TCRdb's version includes in-frame clones alone and lacks a portion of them. Among a few hundred thousand clones listed, 85% to 90% were seen once. The sequencing sample was made of peripheral blood. Every receptor here comes from a woman aged 30 to 39 with COVID-19, enrolled during active disease.

This clone was seen only a few times. One end of the junction varies from germline; a read error may be responsible. CDR3 sequence (DNA): TGTGCCAGCAGTCGGACTAGCGGGAGAGAGGCCCAGTACTTC. It translates to CASSRTSGREAQYF. The J gene is TRBJ2-5, the V gene TRBV3-1 (or the pseudogene TRBV3-2); 13 bases are shared with TRBD2. Germline V gene sequence: CDR1 LGHDT, CDR2 YNNKEL (reference sequence). The CDR3 has 14 amino acids.

CDR3 in DNA: TGCGCCAGCAGCGCGGGACCGGCCTACAATGAGCAGTTCTTC. Translated: CASSAGPAYNEQFF. V and J are TRBV5-1 and TRBJ2-1, with D perhaps TRBD2 (6 bases). Germline V lookup: CDR1 SGHRS, CDR2 YFSETQ. CDR3 length equals 14 residues. With 4 bases removed from V and 2 bases from J, the gap between germline ends came to 10 bases.

The CDR3 protein is CASSFGVSSYNEQFF. The CDR3 DNA reads as TGTGCCAGCAGCTTCGGGGTCTCCTCCTACAATGAGCAGTTCTTC. The V call is TRBV5-6, the J call TRBJ2-1, with D possibly TRBD2 on 5 matching bases. CDR3 size: 15 residues. Per the germline V gene, CDR1 is SGHDT and CDR2 is YYEEEE. V was shortened by 2 bases and J by 0 bases, with 9 bases between the two germline ends. The whole variable domain, remainder taken from reference TRBV5-6 and TRBJ2-1, is DAGVTQSPTHLIKTRGQQVTLRCSPKSGHDTVSWYQQALGQGPQFIFQYYEEEERQRGNFPDRFSGHQFPNYSSELNVNALLLGDSALYLCASSFGVSSYNEQFFGPGTRLTVL.

The chain uses TRBV7-3 and TRBJ2-2; 10 nucleotides line up with TRBD2. CDR3 length: 16 residues. In germline, CDR1 is SGHTA, CDR2 FQGTGA. V was pared by 1 base and J by 6 bases, with 5 bases of the junction left unmatched. The CDR3 protein is CASSLKPSGSAGELFF. CDR3 DNA sequence: TGTGCCAGCAGCTTAAAGCCTAGCGGGAGCGCCGGGGAGCTGTTTTTT.

The gene calls are TRBV28 and TRBJ2-7, with D uncertain. V lost 1 base and J 7 bases, leaving 8 bases between the germline ends. Per germline, CDR1 MDHEN and CDR2 SYDVKM. The CDR3 has 12 amino acids. The CDR3 DNA follows: TGTGCCAGCAGTTTATCCAGGCAGGAGCAGTACTTC. Amino acids: CASSLSRQEQYF.

V gene TRBV9 combines with J gene TRBJ1-2; 8 bases are shared with TRBD1. Germline lookup yields CDR1 SGDLS and CDR2 YYNGEE. V lost 3 bases and J lost 6; bases outside the gene matches: 10. The CDR3 sequence is 15 residues long. CDR3 region: CASSGTPQGADGYTF. CDR3 nucleotides: TGTGCCAGCAGCGGTACCCCTCAGGGGGCGGATGGCTACACCTTC.

The chain carries TRBV7-2 and TRBJ1-2; 7 nucleotides match TRBD1. The V and J ends lost 7 bases and 8 bases, in that order; junction bases with no gene match: 16. Germline-derived CDR1 and CDR2 are SGHTA and FQGNSA. The CDR3 is made up of 15 amino acids. CDR3 bases: TGTGCCAGCATCCCTGGGGGCGACAGGGTGGGAGGCTACACCTTC. The encoded protein is CASIPGGDRVGGYTF.

The chain is built from TRBV18 and TRBJ2-1, with 9 bases identical to TRBD1. Unmatched junction bases numbered 4, after V lost 4 bases and J lost 3 bases. The length of the CDR3 is 15 residues. CDR1 and CDR2 (germline): KGHSH, LQKENI. For the CDR3, the DNA is TGTGCCAGCTCACTTGGACAGGGGAACTACAATGAGCAGTTCTTC. This sequence encodes CASSLGQGNYNEQFF.

With respect to this clone: Its ends do not fully match the called genes, so a read error is possible. The chain is built from TRBV2 and TRBJ2-7; 10 bases fit TRBD2. CDR1 SNHLY and CDR2 FYNNEI come from the germline V gene. The CDR3 loop spans 11 amino acids. CDR3 residues: CAGDEGLAKTF. Written as DNA, the CDR3 is TGTGCCGGGGATGAGGGACTAGCGAAAACATTC.

This chain uses TRBV9 with TRBJ1-6, with 7 bases identical to TRBD1. CDR3 length equals 16 residues. Germline CDR1 is SGDLS and CDR2 is YYNGEE. After removal of 4 bases from V and 7 bases from J, the junction contained 11 bases not matched to a gene. Here the CDR3 DNA reads TGTGCCAGCAGCCCAGACCCGACAGGGACGAATTCACCCCTCCACTTT. Translating it yields CASSPDPTGTNSPLHF. The whole variable domain, remainder taken from reference TRBV9 and TRBJ1-6, is DSGVTQTPKHLITATGQRVTLRCSPRSGDLSVYWYQQSLDQGLQFLIQYYNGEERAKGNILERFSAQQFPDLHSELNLSSLELGDSALYFCASSPDPTGTNSPLHFGNGTRLTVT.

V gene TRBV14 combines with J gene TRBJ2-3; 7 positions agree with TRBD1. Germline values: CDR1 SGHDN, CDR2 FVKESK. The CDR3 has 14 residues. V shed 5 bases, J shed 3 bases, and the junction held 5 bases outside the gene matches. The CDR3 here is CASSDRDGTDTQYF. CDR3 DNA sequence: TGTGCCAGCAGCGACAGGGATGGTACAGATACGCAGTATTTT.

The V call is TRBV5-1, the J call TRBJ1-2; the match to TRBD1 covers 7 bases. Germline V gives CDR1 SGHRS, CDR2 YFSETQ. J was trimmed by 7 bases and V by 6 bases; bases with no gene match: 6. There are 12 residues in the CDR3. As DNA, the CDR3 is TGCGCCAGCACCAAGGACAGGTTTGGCTACACCTTC. Protein: CASTKDRFGYTF.

This chain links TRBV6-2 or TRBV6-3 with TRBJ2-2; D unclear. Germline CDR1 reads MNHEY; CDR2 reads SVGEGT. The CDR3 length is 13 residues. Deletions cut 2 bases from V and 2 bases from J, with 3 bases between. The CDR3 bases are TGTGCCAGCAGTTACATAAACACCGGGGAGCTGTTTTTT. Translation gives CASSYINTGELFF.

The chain links TRBV27 to TRBJ1-2; possible D gene TRBD1, 6 bases. This CDR3 has 13 residues. The ends were cut back, 3 bases at V and 3 bases at J, with 8 bases in the middle. CDR1 and CDR2 (germline): MNHEY, SMNVEV (reference sequence). The CDR3: CASSFGQHYGYTF. In DNA, the CDR3 is TGTGCCAGCAGTTTCGGACAGCACTATGGCTACACCTTC.

The genes are TRBV5-4 and TRBJ2-1, with D possibly matching TRBD2 (5 bases). Germline CDR1 SGHNT, CDR2 YYREEE (reference sequence). The V and J ends lost 1 base and 3 bases respectively, with 11 bases between them. The CDR3 has 15 residues. The CDR3 coding sequence is TGTGCCAGCAGCTTGTCGCTAGCTAACTACAATGAGCAGTTCTTC. It encodes CASSLSLANYNEQFF. Drawing the rest from reference TRBV5-4 and TRBJ2-1, the complete variable domain is ETGVTQSPTHLIKTRGQQVTLRCSSQSGHNTVSWYQQALGQGPQFIFQYYREEENGRGNFPPRFSGLQFPNYSSELNVNALELDDSALYLCASSLSLANYNEQFFGPGTRLTVL.

This chain uses TRBV6-5 with TRBJ1-5, with 8 bases aligning to TRBD1. J lost 10 bases, V lost 5 bases, and 7 bases had no gene match. This CDR3 has 13 residues. Germline V gene lookup returns CDR1 MNHEY and CDR2 SVGAGI. CDR3 loop: CASSTDREEPQHF. CDR3 sequence (DNA): TGTGCCAGCAGTACGGACAGGGAGGAACCCCAGCATTTT.

This chain connects TRBV7-6 to TRBJ2-3; 9 bases are a match to TRBD2. V lost 4 bases to trimming and J lost 2 bases; unmatched junction nucleotides: 7. CDR1 is SGHVS, CDR2 FNYEAQ, per germline. The CDR3 has 16 residues. CDR3 nucleotides: TGTGCCAGCAGCTCAATAGCGGGAGCGACCACAGATACGCAGTATTTT. Its protein product is CASSSIAGATTDTQYF.

The chain couples TRBV19 to TRBJ1-1; 7 bases fit TRBD1. V lost 1 base and J lost 7; bases outside the gene matches: 0. Germline values: CDR1 LNHDA, CDR2 SQIVND (reference sequence). The CDR3 runs 12 residues. This CDR3 is CASSIGDSEAFF. The CDR3 region has the DNA TGTGCCAGTAGTATAGGGGACAGTGAAGCTTTCTTT. Full variable domain (remainder filled in from reference TRBV19 and TRBJ1-1): DGGITQSPKYLFRKEGQNVTLSCEQNLNHDAMYWYRQDPGQGLRLIYYSQIVNDFQKGDIAEGYSVSREKKESFPLTVTSAQKNPTAFYLCASSIGDSEAFFGQGTRLTVV.

This chain links TRBV30 with TRBJ2-7, with 12 bases fitting TRBD1. Trimming cost V 6 bases and J 3 bases; bases outside gene matches: 9. CDR1 and CDR2 (germline): GTSNPN, SVGIG (reference sequence). The CDR3 consists of 15 residues. The CDR3 coding sequence is TGTGCCTGTAAACCGGGACAGGGGGCTTTCTACGAGCAGTACTTC. This translates into CACKPGQGAFYEQYF.

This sequence joins TRBV11-2 and TRBJ2-1, with 8 bases that match TRBD2. This CDR3 comprises 16 residues. V gave up 4 bases and J gave up 4 bases; unmatched junction bases: 9. Per the germline V gene, CDR1 is SGHAT and CDR2 is FQNNGV. CDR3 in amino acids: CASSSWSGRGYNEQFF. DNA of the CDR3: TGTGCCAGCAGCTCATGGAGCGGGAGAGGGTACAATGAGCAGTTCTTC.

The chain has TRBV28 and TRBJ1-3; no firm D call. The V gene lost 2 bases and the J gene lost 2 bases, with 13 bases spanning the gap. This CDR3 is built from 16 residues. Germline V lookup: CDR1 MDHEN, CDR2 SYDVKM. CDR3 nucleotide sequence: TGTGCCAGCAGTTTACCCCGGACGGGGACTGGAAACACCATATATTTT. Protein sequence: CASSLPRTGTGNTIYF.

The genes are TRBV5-1 and TRBJ2-2; D possibly corresponds to TRBD1 (5 bases). The CDR3 sequence is 18 residues long. Trimming removed 1 base from V and 0 bases from J, with 16 bases in between. Germline-derived CDR1 and CDR2 are SGHRS and YFSETQ. CDR3 bases: TGCGCCAGCAGCTTGTTCCCGACAGTGACAGCGAACACCGGGGAGCTGTTTTTT. It specifies CASSLFPTVTANTGELFF.

This chain connects TRBV29-1 to TRBJ1-4; the D gene is possibly TRBD1 (5 bases). Between the trimmed V and J ends, which lost 3 bases and 7 bases, there was a span of 15 bases. This CDR3 contains 14 residues. The germline V gene encodes CDR1 SQVTM and CDR2 ANQGSEA. The CDR3 nucleotides read TGCAGCGTTGAGTCCGAGGGGAGGGGTGAAAAACTGTTTTTT. Translating it yields CSVESEGRGEKLFF.

The chain carries TRBV6-6 and TRBJ1-1, with 7 bases matching TRBD1. The V gene's germline CDR1 is MNHNY and CDR2 SVGAGI (reference sequence). The CDR3 runs to 14 residues. V was clipped by 2 bases and J by 3 bases; unmatched bases: 3. In nucleotides, the CDR3 is TGTGCCAGCAGTTACACCCAGGGGGACACTGAAGCTTTCTTT. It translates to CASSYTQGDTEAFF.

This rearrangement joins TRBV30 to TRBJ1-2; TRBD1 agrees at 9 bases. The J segment lost 2 bases and the V segment lost 5 bases, leaving 6 bases of the junction unmatched. CDR3 length: 14 residues. The germline V gene has CDR1 GTSNPN and CDR2 SVGIG (reference sequence). This chain's CDR3 is CAWSGTGLNYGYTF. CDR3 nucleotides: TGTGCCTGGTCAGGGACAGGGCTAAACTATGGCTACACCTTC.

This chain joins TRBV19 and TRBJ2-1; D might be TRBD1 (6 bases). Germline CDR1 is LNHDA and CDR2 is SQIVND (reference sequence). V lost 6 bases and J lost 0, with 15 bases in between. There are 16 residues in the CDR3. As DNA, the CDR3 is TGTGCCAGTAGCCGACAGGCATGGAGCTCCTACAATGAGCAGTTCTTC. This sequence encodes CASSRQAWSSYNEQFF.

This chain uses TRBV9 with TRBJ2-1; TRBD2 matches 12 bases. V dropped 0 bases and J dropped 7; count of bases not matched to a gene: 8. Looked up from germline, CDR1 is SGDLS and CDR2 is YYNGEE. This CDR3 is 17 amino acids long. CDR3 in amino acids: CASSVDLAGGVMNEQFF. DNA for the CDR3: TGTGCCAGCAGCGTAGATCTAGCGGGAGGGGTGATGAATGAGCAGTTCTTC.